The next 10 T cell receptor beta chains were all read from a single sample in a study of blood T cells in healthy people across ages. The use of a sample-barcoded 5' primer and a J-beta primer mix characterized a second PCR of roughly 6 to 11 cycles. Each CDR3 protein gets one entry after TCRdb re-called the 5' RACE reads with MiXCR. The sample includes 1.5 million to 2 million distinct CDR3 sequences, 28% of them seen just once. Material: blood. All receptors derive from a woman younger than 45 in good health.

The chain combines TRBV5-6 with TRBJ1-1, with D perhaps TRBD1 (5 bases). Germline V CDR1 and CDR2: SGHDT, YYEEEE. Trimming removed 0 bases at V and 3 bases at J, with 9 bases between. The CDR3 has 14 amino acids. The CDR3 nucleotides are TGTGCCAGCAGCTTGGACAGGTTGCACACTGAAGCTTTCTTT. This codes for CASSLDRLHTEAFF.

This clonotype occurred a few times. The V call is TRBV24-1, the J call TRBJ1-2; D may be TRBD1 (6 bases). The CDR3 consists of 12 residues. Trimming shortened V by 4 bases and J by 8 bases, and 10 bases separated the two germline ends. Per germline, CDR1 KGHDR and CDR2 SFDVKD. The CDR3 region has the DNA TGTGCCACCAGTGAGTCAGGGGTCGGCTACACCTTC. Amino acids: CATSESGVGYTF.

This clonotype has only a few counts. The V and J genes are TRBV29-1 and TRBJ2-7, with TRBD2 matching over 10 bases. Losses at the gene ends were 1 base for V and 0 bases for J; bases not matched to a gene: 6. The CDR3 is 16 amino acids. CDR1 SQVTM and CDR2 ANQGSEA come from the germline V gene. The DNA for the CDR3 is TGCAGCGTTGAAGGGGTAGCGGGGGGCAGCTCCTACGAGCAGTACTTC. It yields the protein CSVEGVAGGSSYEQYF.

This clonotype was recorded a few times. Being one base from a much bigger clone, this may be a read error. This chain connects TRBV7-2 to TRBJ2-5; TRBD2 matches 8 bases. This CDR3 is built from 16 residues. Germline V gives CDR1 SGHTA, CDR2 FQGNSA. The CDR3 DNA follows: TGTGTCAGCAGCCTAACTAGCGGAGGGGCCCAAGAGACCCAGTACTTC. Its protein is CVSSLTSGGAQETQYF.

J is TRBJ1-2 and V is TRBV6-5; maybe TRBD1 (6 bases). Trimming removed 5 bases at V and 5 bases at J, with 18 bases between. CDR1 MNHEY and CDR2 SVGAGI come from the germline V gene. This CDR3 is built from 15 residues. DNA of the CDR3: TGTGCCAGCAGTACAACAGGGACGGGCCCATATGGCTACACCTTC. It is translated as CASSTTGTGPYGYTF.

The sample holds a few counts of this clonotype. This chain joins TRBV7-2 and TRBJ2-3, with 12 nucleotides matching TRBD2. CDR3 size: 15 residues. The germline gives CDR1 SGHTA, CDR2 FQGNSA. The V and J ends lost 4 bases and 7 bases, in that order; junction bases with no gene match: 6. The CDR3 spells CASSSRGLAGNTQYF. The CDR3 nucleotides are TGTGCCAGCAGCTCTCGAGGACTAGCGGGAAATACGCAGTATTTT.

The chain joins TRBV3-1 to TRBJ1-2, with D uncertain. The CDR3 length is 11 residues. CDR1 is LGHDT, CDR2 YNNKEL, per germline (reference sequence). V was cut by 1 base and J by 10 bases, with 7 bases left in between. This CDR3 is CASSQVNLYTF. The CDR3 nucleotides are TGTGCCAGCAGCCAAGTGAACCTCTACACCTTC.

The genes are TRBV3-1 and TRBJ2-4; tentative D call: TRBD1 (6 bases). CDR1 is LGHDT and CDR2 is YNNKEL in the germline V gene (reference sequence). CDR3 length equals 15 residues. Trimming removed 2 bases at V and 2 bases at J, with 10 bases between. The CDR3 is CASSQSGQPKNIQYF. As DNA, the CDR3 is TGTGCCAGCAGCCAATCAGGACAGCCCAAAAACATTCAGTACTTC.

The genes are TRBV2 and TRBJ1-5; D is possibly TRBD1 (6 bases). Trimming took 11 bases from V and 6 from J, leaving 17 bases between them. The CDR3 totals 13 residues. Germline CDR1 is SNHLY and CDR2 is FYNNEI. Written as DNA, the CDR3 is TGTGCCCTTGCAGGGGATGAAACTCAGCCCCAGCATTTT. Its protein is CALAGDETQPQHF.

This clonotype was found a few times. The chain is built from TRBV7-6 and TRBJ2-3; 12 nucleotides align to TRBD2. The CDR3 has 16 residues. V shed 3 bases, J shed 3 bases, and the junction held 4 bases outside the gene matches. The germline gives CDR1 SGHVS, CDR2 FNYEAQ. This CDR3 is CASSFLGLAGTDTQYF. CDR3 DNA sequence: TGTGCCAGCAGCTTTCTAGGACTAGCGGGAACAGATACGCAGTATTTT.